This entry describes one T cell receptor beta chain. The antigen remains undetermined. Specified treatment: approximately 11-day PBMC culture with coronavirus spike peptide pools or control peptides (ViraFEST assay). Expansion of antigen-specific T cells with peptide pools by ViraFEST preceded sequencing of TCRs. V was clipped by 3 bases and J by 3 bases, with 11 bases between them. Germline-derived CDR1 and CDR2 are SNHLY and FYNNEI. The CDR3 contains 15 residues. The assay that was used to sequence DNA from cultured CD4+ T cells was the Oncomine TCR Beta short-read assay. From the PCR reads, TCRdb called clonotypes with MiXCR, one entry per CDR3 protein. This sample has 9,500 to 15,000 distinct CDR3 sequences; around 50% occur once, and the top ten carry around 21%. This entry is derived from a study of vaccination and CD4 T cells after COVID-19. As for the study in general: Convalescent patients gave post-COVID blood a median around 91 days post-diagnosis, range 35 to 161. Control cultures were supplied with a CEFX pool, an HIV-1 Nef pool, or no peptide at all. Regarding the study as a whole: It was observed that, in convalescent patients, a median roughly 85% of reactive clones arose only post-vaccination.

This sequence joins TRBV2 and TRBJ1-4, with D maybe TRBD1 (6 bases). This sequence was found in a human donor who had recovered from COVID-19. The material sequenced was CD4+ T cells from blood, cultured in vitro. The CDR3 loop reads CASSDTGTPNEKLFF. CDR3 nucleotide sequence: TGTGCCAGCAGTGACACCGGGACACCTAATGAAAAACTGTTTTTT.